This TCR beta chain is from a study of OX40 agonist ivuxolimab in advanced cancers. Study-level background: Ivuxolimab, which targeted the costimulatory receptor OX40 (CD134), was an agonistic, fully human IgG2 monoclonal antibody. Intravenous ivuxolimab was administered to patients every 2 weeks at six dose levels: 0.01, 0.1, 0.3, 1.5, 3 and 10 mg/kg. Of the 50 to 55 dose-escalation patients, hepatocellular carcinoma was present in some 19, melanoma in approximately 15, renal cell carcinoma in 9 and head and neck cancer in 9. In the dose-escalation cohort, 70% to 85% of patients were male, and the mean age was 60 years with a range of about 20 to 80. Patients were allowed to have had prior anti-PD-1, anti-PD-L1 or anti-CTLA-4 therapy, and around two fifths of the dose-escalation patients had been treated with checkpoint inhibitors. Partial responses occurred in three dose-escalation patients, of whom one had hepatocellular carcinoma and two had cutaneous melanoma. The purpose of peripheral TCRbeta sequencing was to test whether ivuxolimab changed TCR sequence diversity and led to clonal T-cell expansion. The paper covers the monotherapy dose-escalation part of the phase I ivuxolimab trial, which included N of about 51 patients. The paper's findings and limits, for the study overall: At doses from 0.1 to 3.0 mg/kg, clonal expansion was seen in both CD4+ and CD8+ blood T cells between baseline and week 6. In the 0.1-3.0 mg/kg groups, partial responders had among the lowest normalized peripheral clonal expansion, particularly in CD8+ T cells. Low levels of normalized T-cell clonal expansion were also seen in some patients who did not respond. After ivuxolimab, CD8+ T cells had more expanded clones than CD4+ T cells on average. The antigen specificity of the clonally expanded peripheral T cells was not determined.

Genomic DNA was isolated from the sorted cells so that the TCRbeta CDR3 region could be sequenced. TCRbeta CDR3 regions were sequenced using the immunoSEQ Assay. Drawn from immuneACCESS, this table holds only the in-frame rearrangements with V and J called that TCRdb kept. Clones are partly lost; checked studies trace under half to an unresolved V gene and leave the rest unexplained. In this sample the table shows about 85,000 clones, around four fifths of which occur a single time. The ten biggest clones cover 6% to 8.5% of the sample. Including cysteine and phenylalanine, the CDR3 has 15 amino acids. CDR3 DNA is the only sequence kept; it has 45 bases, read in frame from the first base. The CDR1 and CDR2 encoded by the germline V gene are MNHNS and SASEGT. Trimming takes 2 bases from V and 2 bases from J, and the germline ends sit 11 bases apart. Patients with a history of autoimmune disease or receiving systemic immunosuppression were excluded from the trial. Peripheral blood for TCR sequencing was collected from all dose cohorts at baseline, on cycle 4 day 1, and on cycle 7 day 1. The samples were taken from a phase I, first-in-human, multicenter, open-label dose-escalation trial of ivuxolimab. The trial enrolled adults with locally advanced or metastatic head and neck squamous cell, hepatocellular, melanoma or renal cell carcinoma. Before TCR sequencing, CD4+ T cells and CD8+ T cells from peripheral blood were sorted into separate populations.

In regard to this clone: Its antigen specificity is not known. Base quality data are lacking; no much larger clone is found one base away.

This material consisted of CD4+ or CD8+ T cells sorted from blood, taken in a trial of the OX40 agonist ivuxolimab. The chain couples TRBV6-1 to TRBJ2-3, and possibly TRBD2, on 5 matching bases. The receptor's source is an adult with an advanced solid tumor such as melanoma, head and neck, liver or kidney cancer. The CDR3 is CASSEQRVVTDTQYF. The sequenced DNA: TGTGCCAGCAGTGAACAGAGGGTGGTCACAGATACGCAGTATTTT.